This T cell receptor (beta chain) was obtained from a study of beta chain features in type 1 diabetes. Isolated RNA was reverse transcribed in full, so expressed TCRB transcripts were sequenced. The assay was immunoSEQ multiplex PCR, and TCRdb's table has in-frame clones only and misses some. Of 500,000 to 850,000 clones in the sample, around an eighth were seen once. This clone was recorded a few times. The antigen is unknown. Study observations and caveats: When Type 1 diabetes patients were examined, their TCRB CDR3s proved moderately but significantly shorter in all four CD4+ subsets. In comparison with healthy donors, patients had naive, central memory and Treg TCRB repertoires that appeared more similar. The analysis here could not establish whether HLA type shapes TCRB rearrangement.

This CDR3 is built from 15 residues. V dropped 9 bases and J dropped 2 bases, with 18 bases sitting between them. The germline gives CDR1 LNHDA, CDR2 SQIVND (reference sequence). The sample was naive CD4+ T cells from blood. The sequence was collected from a man younger than 35 with type 1 diabetes. The chain links TRBV19 to TRBJ2-3, with a weak D call TRBD1 (7 bases). CDR3 amino acids: CASQGGTSTTDTQYF. The CDR3 bases are TGTGCCAGCCAGGGGGGCACTAGTACCACAGATACGCAGTATTTT.